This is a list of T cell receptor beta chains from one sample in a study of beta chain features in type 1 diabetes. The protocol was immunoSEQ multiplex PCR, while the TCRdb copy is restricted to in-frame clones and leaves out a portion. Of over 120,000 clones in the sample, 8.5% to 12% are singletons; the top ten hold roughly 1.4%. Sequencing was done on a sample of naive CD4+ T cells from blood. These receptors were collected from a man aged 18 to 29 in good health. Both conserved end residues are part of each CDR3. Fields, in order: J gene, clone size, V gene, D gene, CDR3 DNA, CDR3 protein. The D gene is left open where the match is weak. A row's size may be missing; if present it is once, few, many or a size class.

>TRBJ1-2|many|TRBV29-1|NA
TGCAGCGTGGACAGTGGTTACTATGGCTACACCTTC
CSVDSGYYGYTF
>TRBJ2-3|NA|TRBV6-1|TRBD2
TGTGCCAGCAGTGGGACTAGCGGGGGGGCCGGAGATACGCAGTATTTT
CASSGTSGGAGDTQYF
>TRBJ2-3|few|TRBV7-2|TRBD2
TGTGCCAGCAGCTTCAGACTAGCGGGGGGCACAGATACGCAGTATTTT
CASSFRLAGGTDTQYF
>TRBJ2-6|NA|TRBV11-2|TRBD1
TGTGCCAGCAGCTTAGATTGGACAGGGGGCGCATCCCCTGGGGCCAACGTCCTGACTTTC
CASSLDWTGGASPGANVLTF
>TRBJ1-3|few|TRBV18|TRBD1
TGTGCCAGCTCACCTAACAGGGGCCGCTCTGGAAACACCATATATTTT
CASSPNRGRSGNTIYF
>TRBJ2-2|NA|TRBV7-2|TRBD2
TGTGCCAGCAGCTTACGCCACGGGACTAGTCCCGGGGAGCTGTTTTTT
CASSLRHGTSPGELFF
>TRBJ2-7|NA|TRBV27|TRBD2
TGTGCCAGCAGTTTACTTTTGGCTAGCGGGGCTATCTCCTACGAGCAGTACTTC
CASSLLLASGAISYEQYF
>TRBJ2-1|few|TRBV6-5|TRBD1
TGTGCCAGCAGACCCGGGACAGGGGGGAATGAGCAGTTCTTC
CASRPGTGGNEQFF
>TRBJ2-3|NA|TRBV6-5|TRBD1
TGTGCCAGCAGTTACGACAGGGGTACGCAGTATTTT
CASSYDRGTQYF
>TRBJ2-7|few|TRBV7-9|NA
TGTGCCAGCAGCTTAGCGGCAGGGCAAACCTACGAGCAGTACTTC
CASSLAAGQTYEQYF
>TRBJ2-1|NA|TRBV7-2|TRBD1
TGTGCCAGCAGCTCCTCGACAGGGGTTGCCAATGAGCAGTTCTTC
CASSSSTGVANEQFF
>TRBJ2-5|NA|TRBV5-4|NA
TGTGCCAGCAGCTCACAACCCACAGGGAGTCTCGAGACCCAGTACTTC
CASSSQPTGSLETQYF
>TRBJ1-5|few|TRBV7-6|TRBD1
TGTGCCAGCAGCCAGGGACAGGTCAATCAGCCCCAGCATTTT
CASSQGQVNQPQHF
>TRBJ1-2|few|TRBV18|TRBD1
TGTGCCAGCTCACCACGGACAGGGAAGAACTATGGCTACACCTTC
CASSPRTGKNYGYTF
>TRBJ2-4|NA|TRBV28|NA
TGTGCCAGCAGTGTAGCAGGAGGACTAGCCAAAAACATTCAGTACTTC
CASSVAGGLAKNIQYF
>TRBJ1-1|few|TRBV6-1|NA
TGTGCCAGCACCCCAGGCGGGGCCCCAAGAGTAGAAGCTTTCTTT
CASTPGGAPRVEAFF
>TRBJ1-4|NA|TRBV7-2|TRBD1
TGTGCCAGCAGCTCCGACAGGGGAGGTGAAAAACTGTTTTTT
CASSSDRGGEKLFF
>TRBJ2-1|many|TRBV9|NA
TGTGCCAGCAGCGTAGCTGGCGCCTACGGGAACAATGAGCAGTTCTTC
CASSVAGAYGNNEQFF
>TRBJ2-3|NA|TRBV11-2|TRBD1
TGTGCCAGCAGCCGGGGACAGGGGTATGGTTTAGATACGCAGTATTTT
CASSRGQGYGLDTQYF
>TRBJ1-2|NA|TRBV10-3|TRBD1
TGTGCCATCACAGACCGGGACAGGGGCCATGGCTACACCTTC
CAITDRDRGHGYTF
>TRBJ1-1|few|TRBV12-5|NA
TGTGCTAGTGGTCTGTTTCGGCAGGGGAACACTGAAGCTTTCTTT
CASGLFRQGNTEAFF
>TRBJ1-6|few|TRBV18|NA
TGTGCCAGCTCACCACAGGGGGATAATTCACCCCTCCACTTT
CASSPQGDNSPLHF
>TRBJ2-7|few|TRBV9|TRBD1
TGTGCCAGCAGCCCCACCGGGACAGGGGCGTACGAGCAGTACTTC
CASSPTGTGAYEQYF
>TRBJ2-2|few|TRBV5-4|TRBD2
TGTGCCAGCAGCTTGGTACCTAGCGGGGGAACCGGGGAGCTGTTTTTT
CASSLVPSGGTGELFF
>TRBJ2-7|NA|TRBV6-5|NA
TGTGCCAGCAGTTACTCGGTAACAGGGCAGGCCTACGAGCAGTACTTC
CASSYSVTGQAYEQYF
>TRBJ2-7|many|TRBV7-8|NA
TGTGCCAGCAGCCTTAGAGTCGAGCTCTACGAGCAGTACTTC
CASSLRVELYEQYF
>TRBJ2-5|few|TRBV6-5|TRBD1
TGTGCCAGCAGTTACCCGGACAGGGGCGAGACCCAGTACTTC
CASSYPDRGETQYF
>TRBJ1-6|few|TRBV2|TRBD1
TGTGCCAGCAGTGATGGGGACAGGGCAAATTCACCCCTCCACTTT
CASSDGDRANSPLHF
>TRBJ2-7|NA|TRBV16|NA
TGTGCCAGCAGCCAATCGGCGGGATTATCCTACGAGCAGTACTTC
CASSQSAGLSYEQYF
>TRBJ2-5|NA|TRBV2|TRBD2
TGTGCCGGGTCGACTAGCGGGGGTGGGGGAGAGACCCAGTACTTC
CAGSTSGGGGETQYF
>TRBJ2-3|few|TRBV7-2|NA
TGTGCCAGCAGCTGGAACTACGATATCCGCACAGATACGCAGTATTTT
CASSWNYDIRTDTQYF
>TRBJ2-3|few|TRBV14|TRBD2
TGTGCCAGCAGCCAAGAAAAGGCGGGACTAGCGGGGGTCCGGGATACGCAGTATTTT
CASSQEKAGLAGVRDTQYF
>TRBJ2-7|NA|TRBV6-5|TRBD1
TGTGCCAGCAGTTACTTAGGGACAGGCGGCTACGAGCAGTACTTC
CASSYLGTGGYEQYF
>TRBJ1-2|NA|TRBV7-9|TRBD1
TGTGCCAGCAGCTTCACCGGGACAGGGGGCGACTATGGCTACACCTTC
CASSFTGTGGDYGYTF
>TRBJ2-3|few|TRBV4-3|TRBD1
TGCGCCAGCAGCCAAAACAGGGGTGGAACAGATACGCAGTATTTT
CASSQNRGGTDTQYF
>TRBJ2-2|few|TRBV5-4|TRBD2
TGTGCCAGCAGCTCCCTGGCTAGCGGGAACACCGGGGAGCTGTTTTTT
CASSSLASGNTGELFF
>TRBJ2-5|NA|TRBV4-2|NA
TGTGCCAGCAGCCAAGACCCCTGGGCGGGGGCTGGGGAGACCCAGTACTTC
CASSQDPWAGAGETQYF
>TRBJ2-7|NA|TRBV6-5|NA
TGTGCCAGCAGTTACGACGGGGTGAGTTCCTACGAGCAGTACTTC
CASSYDGVSSYEQYF
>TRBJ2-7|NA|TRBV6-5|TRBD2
TGTGCCAGCAGTCTTAGCGGGGGGGCCTCCTACGAGCAGTACTTC
CASSLSGGASYEQYF
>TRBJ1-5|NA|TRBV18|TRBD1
TGTGCCAGCTCACCGGGGACAGGGGTGAATCAGCCCCAGCATTTT
CASSPGTGVNQPQHF
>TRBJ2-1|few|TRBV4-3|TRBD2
TGCGCCAGCAGCCAAGCCGGGGGGGCTAACAATGAGCAGTTCTTC
CASSQAGGANNEQFF
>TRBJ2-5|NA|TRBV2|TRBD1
TGTGCCAGCAGGAACGACAGGGGCCAAGAGACCCAGTACTTC
CASRNDRGQETQYF
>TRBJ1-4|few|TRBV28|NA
TGTGCCAGCAGTCTCGGGAATGAAAAACTGTTTTTT
CASSLGNEKLFF
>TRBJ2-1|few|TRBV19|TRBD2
TGTGCCAGTAGTAAACGGACTAGCGGGGGGAATGAGCAGTTCTTC
CASSKRTSGGNEQFF
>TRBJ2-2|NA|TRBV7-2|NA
TGTGCCAGCAGCTTAGAAGCTAGCCTTTACACCGGGGAGCTGTTTTTT
CASSLEASLYTGELFF
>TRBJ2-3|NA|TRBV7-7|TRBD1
TGTGCCAGCAGCCGGGACAGCCGGGAAGATACGCAGTATTTT
CASSRDSREDTQYF
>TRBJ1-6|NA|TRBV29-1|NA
TGCAGCGCCGGACTCCTTCCTAATTCACCCCTCCACTTT
CSAGLLPNSPLHF
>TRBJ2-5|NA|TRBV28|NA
TGTGCCAGCAGTACTAAGGAGACCCAGTACTTC
CASSTKETQYF
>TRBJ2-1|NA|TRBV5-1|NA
TGCGCCAGCAGCTTGGCCTCAGGGGCTGGGGCTTATGAGCAGTTCTTC
CASSLASGAGAYEQFF
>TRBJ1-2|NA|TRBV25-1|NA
TGTGCCAGCAGCCAGGGTCTGGCGAACTATGGCTACACCTTC
CASSQGLANYGYTF
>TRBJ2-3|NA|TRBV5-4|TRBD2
TGTGCCAGCAGCCGGGGACTAGCGGGGGGCGGGAGCACAGATACGCAGTATTTT
CASSRGLAGGGSTDTQYF
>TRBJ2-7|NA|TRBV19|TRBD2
TGTGCCAGTAGCCCCGGACTAGCGGGAACCTACGAGCAGTACTTC
CASSPGLAGTYEQYF
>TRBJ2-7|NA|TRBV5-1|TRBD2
TGCGCCAGCAGCCTGGCTAGCGGGGGGGCCTACGAGCAGTACTTC
CASSLASGGAYEQYF
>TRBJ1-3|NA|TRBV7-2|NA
TGTGCCATCCAAATTCGGGGAAACACCATATATTTT
CAIQIRGNTIYF
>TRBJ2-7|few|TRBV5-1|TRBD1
TGCGCCAGCAGCTTGGGACAGGGTAATTACGAGCAGTACTTC
CASSLGQGNYEQYF
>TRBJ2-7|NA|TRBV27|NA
TGTGCCAGCAGTCCCTGGACAGCCTCCTACGAGCAGTACTTC
CASSPWTASYEQYF
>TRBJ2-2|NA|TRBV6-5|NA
TGTGCCAGCAGGAACAGGAACACCGGGGAGCTGTTTTTT
CASRNRNTGELFF
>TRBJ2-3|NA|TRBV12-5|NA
TGTGCTAGTGGTTCCTCCCTAAGCTTCAACACAGATACGCAGTATTTT
CASGSSLSFNTDTQYF
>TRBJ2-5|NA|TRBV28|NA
TGTGCCAGCAACGGGCAGGGGAGAGAGACCCAGTACTTC
CASNGQGRETQYF
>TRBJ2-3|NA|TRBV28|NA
TGTGCCAGCATAAATCAGGGAAGGGGCACAGATACGCAGTATTTT
CASINQGRGTDTQYF